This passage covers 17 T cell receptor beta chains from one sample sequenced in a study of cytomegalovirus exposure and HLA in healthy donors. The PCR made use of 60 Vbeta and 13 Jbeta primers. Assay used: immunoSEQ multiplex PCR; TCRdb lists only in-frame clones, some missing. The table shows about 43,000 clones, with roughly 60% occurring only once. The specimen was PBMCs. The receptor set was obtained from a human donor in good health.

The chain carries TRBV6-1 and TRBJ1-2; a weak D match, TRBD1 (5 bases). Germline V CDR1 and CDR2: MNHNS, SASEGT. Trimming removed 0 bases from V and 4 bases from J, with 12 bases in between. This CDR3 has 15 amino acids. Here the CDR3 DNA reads TGTGCCAGCAGTGAAGCTACGGGGGTGGGCTATGGCTACACCTTC. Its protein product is CASSEATGVGYGYTF.

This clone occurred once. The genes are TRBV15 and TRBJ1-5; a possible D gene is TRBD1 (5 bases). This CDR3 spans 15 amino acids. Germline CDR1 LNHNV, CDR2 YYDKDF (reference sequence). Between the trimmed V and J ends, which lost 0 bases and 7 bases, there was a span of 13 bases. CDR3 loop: CATSREVRAQQPQHF. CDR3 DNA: TGTGCCACCAGCAGAGAGGTCAGGGCTCAACAGCCCCAGCATTTT.

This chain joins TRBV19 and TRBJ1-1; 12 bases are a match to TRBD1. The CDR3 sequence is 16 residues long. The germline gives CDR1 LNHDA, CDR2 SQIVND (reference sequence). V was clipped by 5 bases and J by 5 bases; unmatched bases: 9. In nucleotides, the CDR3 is TGTGCCAGTAGTCCTGCGGGACAGGGGGCTGTAACTGAAGCTTTCTTT. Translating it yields CASSPAGQGAVTEAFF.

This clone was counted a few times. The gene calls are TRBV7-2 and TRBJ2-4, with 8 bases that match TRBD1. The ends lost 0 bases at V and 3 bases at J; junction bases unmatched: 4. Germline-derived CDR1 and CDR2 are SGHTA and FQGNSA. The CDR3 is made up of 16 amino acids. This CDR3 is CASSLADRAGKNIQYF. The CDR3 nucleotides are TGTGCCAGCAGCTTAGCGGACAGGGCGGGCAAAAACATTCAGTACTTC.

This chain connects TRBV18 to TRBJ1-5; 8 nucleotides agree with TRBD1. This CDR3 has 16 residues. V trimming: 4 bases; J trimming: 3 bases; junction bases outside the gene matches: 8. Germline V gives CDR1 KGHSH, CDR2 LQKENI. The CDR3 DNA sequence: TGTGCCAGCTCACTCGGGACAGGTAGGGACAATCAGCCCCAGCATTTT. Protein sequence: CASSLGTGRDNQPQHF.

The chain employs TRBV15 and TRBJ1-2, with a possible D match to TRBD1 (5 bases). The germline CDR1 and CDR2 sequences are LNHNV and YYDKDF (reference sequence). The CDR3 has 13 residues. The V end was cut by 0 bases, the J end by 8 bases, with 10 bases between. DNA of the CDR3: TGTGCCACCAGCAGAGACAGGGTCCAGGGCTACACCTTC. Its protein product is CATSRDRVQGYTF.

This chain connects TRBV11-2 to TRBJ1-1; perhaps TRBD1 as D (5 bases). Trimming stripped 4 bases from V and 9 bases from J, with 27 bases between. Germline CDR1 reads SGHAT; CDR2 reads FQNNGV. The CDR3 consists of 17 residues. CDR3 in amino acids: CASSSIRVGEAKGQAFF. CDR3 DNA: TGTGCCAGCAGCTCAATCAGGGTGGGTGAAGCCAAGGGTCAAGCTTTCTTT.

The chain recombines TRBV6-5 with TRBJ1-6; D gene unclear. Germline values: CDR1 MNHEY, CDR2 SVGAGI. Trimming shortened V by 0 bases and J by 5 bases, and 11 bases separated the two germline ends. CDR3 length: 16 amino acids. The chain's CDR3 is CASSYSPQQHNSPLHF. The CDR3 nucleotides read TGTGCCAGCAGTTACTCCCCACAGCAGCATAATTCACCCCTCCACTTT.

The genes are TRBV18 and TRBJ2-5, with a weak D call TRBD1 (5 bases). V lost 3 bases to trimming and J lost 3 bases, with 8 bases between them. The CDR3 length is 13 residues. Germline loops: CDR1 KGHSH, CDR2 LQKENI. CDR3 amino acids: CASSPQGKETQYF. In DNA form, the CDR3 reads TGTGCCAGCTCACCTCAGGGAAAAGAGACCCAGTACTTC.

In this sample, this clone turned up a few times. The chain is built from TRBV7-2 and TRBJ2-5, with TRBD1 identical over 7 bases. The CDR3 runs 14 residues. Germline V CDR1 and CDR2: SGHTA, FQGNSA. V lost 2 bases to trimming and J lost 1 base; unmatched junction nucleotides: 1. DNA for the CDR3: TGTGCCAGCAGCTTAAGGGACAGCCAAGAGACCCAGTACTTC. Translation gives CASSLRDSQETQYF.

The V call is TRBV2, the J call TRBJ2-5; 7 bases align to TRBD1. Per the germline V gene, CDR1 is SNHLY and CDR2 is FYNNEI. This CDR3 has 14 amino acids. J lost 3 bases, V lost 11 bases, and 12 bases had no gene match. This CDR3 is CAGSRQGGEETQYF. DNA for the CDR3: TGTGCCGGGTCGAGACAGGGCGGCGAAGAGACCCAGTACTTC.

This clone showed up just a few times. The CDR3 loop reads CASSEAMNTEAFF. In DNA form, the CDR3 reads TGTGCCAGCAGCGAAGCTATGAACACTGAAGCTTTCTTT. The V gene is TRBV9, the J gene TRBJ1-1; no clear D gene. The CDR3 spans 13 residues. V dropped 3 bases and J dropped 0 bases, with 6 bases sitting between them. The V gene's germline CDR1 is SGDLS and CDR2 YYNGEE. The entire variable domain, with the rest obtained from reference TRBV9 and TRBJ1-1, is as follows: DSGVTQTPKHLITATGQRVTLRCSPRSGDLSVYWYQQSLDQGLQFLIQYYNGEERAKGNILERFSAQQFPDLHSELNLSSLELGDSALYFCASSEAMNTEAFFGQGTRLTVV.

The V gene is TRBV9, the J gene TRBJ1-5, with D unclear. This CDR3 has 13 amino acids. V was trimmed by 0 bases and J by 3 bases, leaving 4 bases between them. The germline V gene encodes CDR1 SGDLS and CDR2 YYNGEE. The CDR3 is CASSVDTNQPQHF. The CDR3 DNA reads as TGTGCCAGCAGCGTAGACACCAATCAGCCCCAGCATTTT.

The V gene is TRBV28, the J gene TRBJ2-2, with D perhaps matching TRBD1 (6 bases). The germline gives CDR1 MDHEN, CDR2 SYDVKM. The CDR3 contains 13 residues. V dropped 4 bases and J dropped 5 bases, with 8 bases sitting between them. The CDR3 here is CASSWQGTGELFF. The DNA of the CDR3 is TGTGCCAGCAGTTGGCAGGGGACCGGGGAGCTGTTTTTT.

CDR3 sequence: CASSIEGTGIHEQFF. DNA of the CDR3: TGTGCCAGTAGTATAGAGGGGACAGGGATACATGAGCAGTTCTTC. The J gene is TRBJ2-1, the V gene TRBV19; 9 positions agree with TRBD1. This CDR3 has 15 amino acids. Germline values: CDR1 LNHDA, CDR2 SQIVND (reference sequence). J gave up 8 bases and V 0 bases, and 5 bases lay outside the gene matches.

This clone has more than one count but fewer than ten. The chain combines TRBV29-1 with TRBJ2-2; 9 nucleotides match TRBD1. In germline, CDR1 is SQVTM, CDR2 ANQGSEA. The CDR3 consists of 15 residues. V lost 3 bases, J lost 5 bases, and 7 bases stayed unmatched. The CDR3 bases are TGCAGCGTTGATTACGGGACAGGGTTGACCGGGGAGCTGTTTTTT. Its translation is CSVDYGTGLTGELFF.

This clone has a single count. The CDR3 DNA is TGCAGCGTTGTGGGGTCGCCGGGGGGGGAAACCTATGGCTACACCTTC. This encodes CSVVGSPGGETYGYTF. The chain has TRBV29-1 and TRBJ1-2; TRBD1 might be the D (5 bases). The V gene lost 4 bases and the J gene lost 4 bases, with 22 bases spanning the gap. Germline CDR1 is SQVTM and CDR2 is ANQGSEA. This CDR3 comprises 16 residues.